This TCR beta chain was sequenced during a study of beta chain features in type 1 diabetes. Whole-study findings and limits: The naive, central memory and Treg TCRB repertoires of patients appeared to be more similar to one another than those of healthy donors. In every one of the four CD4+ subsets, TCRB CDR3s were moderately but significantly shorter in Type 1 diabetes patients.

This clone was seen only once. The antigen is unknown. The CDR3 totals 17 residues. Per germline, CDR1 SGHTA and CDR2 FQGNSA. V was clipped by 3 bases and J by 0 bases; unmatched bases: 9. Investigators reverse transcribed all isolated RNA, so they sequenced expressed TCRB transcripts. The protocol was immunoSEQ multiplex PCR, while the TCRdb copy is restricted to in-frame clones and leaves out a portion. The sample lists about 250,000 clones; roughly an eighth were seen once. Blood was collected once per donor into heparin, averaging approximately 110 mL. The chain couples TRBV7-2 to TRBJ1-1; 8 nucleotides match TRBD1. Input material: naive CD4+ T cells from blood. The source is a woman between 40 and 55 years old in good health. CDR3 protein: CASSFKTGGNLNTEAFF. CDR3 coding DNA: TGTGCCAGCAGCTTCAAAACAGGGGGGAATCTGAACACTGAAGCTTTCTTT. Supplemented by reference TRBV7-2 and TRBJ1-1, the full variable domain reads GAGVSQSPSNKVTEKGKDVELRCDPISGHTALYWYRQSLGQGLEFLIYFQGNSAPDKSGLPSDRFSAERTGGSVSTLTIQRTQQEDSAVYLCASSFKTGGNLNTEAFFGQGTRLTVV.